The source of this TCR beta chain is a study of CD4 T cells in relation to SARS-CoV-2 and coronaviruses. The study, taken as a whole, reports: About 64% of donors had memory CD4+ clonotypes crossrecognizing SARS-CoV-2 and common cold coronavirus spike. Pre-pandemic and post-infection samples never came from the same donor.

Before the COVID-19 pandemic, during about 2011-2019, CD4+ T cells were taken from unexposed donors. CD4+ T cells were isolated from the cells after less than 13 days of culture. Testing used SARS-CoV-2 S/N and four cold-coronavirus spikes on unexposed-donor CD4+ T cells, cells permitting. Measured with immunoSEQ multiplex PCR; TCRdb has only the in-frame clones, and not every one. The sample yields about 29,000 clones, roughly 78% seen once. The ends were cut back, 2 bases at V and 0 bases at J, with 5 bases in the middle. CDR1 is SGDLS and CDR2 is YYNGEE in the germline V gene. This CDR3 has 13 residues. On this clone: Its antigen is still unknown.

The specimen sequenced was CD4+ T cells from PBMCs, cultured in vitro. The J gene is TRBJ1-1, the V gene TRBV9; D call uncertain. The sequence derives from a human donor in good health. The CDR3 reads CASSVTLNTEAFF. The CDR3 bases are TGTGCCAGCAGCGTCACCTTGAACACTGAAGCTTTCTTT.